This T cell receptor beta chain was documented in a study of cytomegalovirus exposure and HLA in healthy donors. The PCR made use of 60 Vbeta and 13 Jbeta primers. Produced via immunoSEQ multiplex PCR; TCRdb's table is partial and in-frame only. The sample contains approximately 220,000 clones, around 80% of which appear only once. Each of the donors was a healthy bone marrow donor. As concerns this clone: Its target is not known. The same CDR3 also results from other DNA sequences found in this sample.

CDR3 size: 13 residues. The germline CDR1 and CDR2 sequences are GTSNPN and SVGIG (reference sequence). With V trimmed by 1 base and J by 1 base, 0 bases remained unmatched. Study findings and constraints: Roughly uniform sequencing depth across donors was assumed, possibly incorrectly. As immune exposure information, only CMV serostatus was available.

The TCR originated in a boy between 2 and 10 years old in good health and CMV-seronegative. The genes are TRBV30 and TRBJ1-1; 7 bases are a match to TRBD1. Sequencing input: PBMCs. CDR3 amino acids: CAWSGQGNTEAFF. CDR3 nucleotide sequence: TGTGCCTGGAGTGGACAGGGGAACACTGAAGCTTTCTTT.